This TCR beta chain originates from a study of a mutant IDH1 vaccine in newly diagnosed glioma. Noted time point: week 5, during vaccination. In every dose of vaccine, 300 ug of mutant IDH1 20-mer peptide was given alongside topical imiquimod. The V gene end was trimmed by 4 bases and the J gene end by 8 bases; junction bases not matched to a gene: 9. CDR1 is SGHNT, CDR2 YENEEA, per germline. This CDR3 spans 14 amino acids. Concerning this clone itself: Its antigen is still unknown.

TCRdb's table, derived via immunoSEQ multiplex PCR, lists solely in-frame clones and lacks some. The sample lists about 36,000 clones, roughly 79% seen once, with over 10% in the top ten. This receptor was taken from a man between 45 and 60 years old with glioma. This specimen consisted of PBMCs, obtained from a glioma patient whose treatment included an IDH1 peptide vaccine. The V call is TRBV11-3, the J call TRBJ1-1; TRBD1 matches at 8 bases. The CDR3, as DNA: TGTGCCAGCAGCTCCCTAGGACAGGGAACCGAAGCTTTCTTT. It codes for CASSSLGQGTEAFF.